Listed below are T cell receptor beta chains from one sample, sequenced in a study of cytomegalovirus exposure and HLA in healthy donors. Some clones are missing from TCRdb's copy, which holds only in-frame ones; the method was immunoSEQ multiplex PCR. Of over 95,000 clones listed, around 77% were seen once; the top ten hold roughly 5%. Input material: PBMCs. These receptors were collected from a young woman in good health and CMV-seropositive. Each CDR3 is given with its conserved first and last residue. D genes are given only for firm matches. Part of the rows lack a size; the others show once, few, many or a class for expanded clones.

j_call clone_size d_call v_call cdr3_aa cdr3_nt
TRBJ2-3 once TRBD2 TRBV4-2 CASSPNDRVAGGRIDTQYF TGTGCCAGCAGCCCCAATGACAGGGTAGCGGGGGGGCGAATAGATACGCAGTATTTT
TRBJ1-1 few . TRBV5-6 CASSLMRQGGAFF TGTGCCAGCAGCTTGATGCGCCAGGGTGGAGCTTTCTTT
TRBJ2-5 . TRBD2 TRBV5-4 CASSFLAGVGETQYF TGTGCCAGCAGCTTTCTAGCGGGAGTAGGGGAGACCCAGTACTTC
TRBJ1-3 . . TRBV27 CASSSSDGLRSGNTIYF TGTGCCAGCAGTTCCAGCGACGGACTCCGGTCTGGAAACACCATATATTTT
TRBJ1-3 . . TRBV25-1 CASSDSLTGNTIYF TGTGCCAGCAGTGACTCCCTTACTGGAAACACCATATATTTT
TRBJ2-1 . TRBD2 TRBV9 CASSVMGTSVYNEQFF TGTGCCAGCAGCGTAATGGGGACTAGCGTCTACAATGAGCAGTTCTTC
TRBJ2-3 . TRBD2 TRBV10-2 CASSDPSGGGDTQYF TGCGCCAGCAGTGACCCTAGCGGGGGTGGAGATACGCAGTATTTT
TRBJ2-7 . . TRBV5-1 CASSPERGGGNEQYF TGCGCCAGCAGCCCGGAGAGGGGGGGAGGGAACGAGCAGTACTTC
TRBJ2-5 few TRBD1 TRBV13 CASCTSGTVQETQYF TGTGCCAGCTGCACTTCCGGGACAGTCCAAGAGACCCAGTACTTC
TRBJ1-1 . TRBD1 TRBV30 CAWSNVGTGLTGKSNTEAFF TGTGCCTGGAGTAATGTCGGGACAGGGTTAACGGGCAAATCGAACACTGAAGCTTTCTTT
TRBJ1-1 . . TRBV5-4 CASSFRGNSEAFF TGTGCCAGCAGCTTCCGGGGTAACTCTGAAGCTTTCTTT
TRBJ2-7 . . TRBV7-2 CASSLNRQPLEQYF TGTGCCAGCAGCTTGAACAGACAACCTCTCGAGCAGTACTTC
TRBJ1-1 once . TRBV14 CASSQETVNTEAFF TGTGCCAGCAGCCAAGAGACAGTGAACACTGAAGCTTTCTTT
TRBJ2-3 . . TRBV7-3 CASSLGPGDTQYF TGTGCCAGCAGCTTGGGTCCCGGGGATACGCAGTATTTT
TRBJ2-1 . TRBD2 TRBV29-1 CSVEGSSGFYNEQFF TGCAGCGTTGAAGGTTCTAGCGGATTCTACAATGAGCAGTTCTTC
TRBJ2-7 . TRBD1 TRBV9 CASSVVPLGQGDNEQYF TGTGCCAGCAGCGTAGTACCCTTGGGACAGGGTGACAACGAGCAGTACTTC
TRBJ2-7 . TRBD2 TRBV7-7 CASSLDLAASYEQYF TGTGCTAGCAGCTTAGACCTAGCGGCGTCCTACGAGCAGTACTTC
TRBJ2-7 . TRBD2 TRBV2 CASRKREPYEQYF TGTGCCAGCCGGAAGCGGGAGCCCTACGAGCAGTACTTC
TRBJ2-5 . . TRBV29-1 CSVKDGNWETQYF TGCAGCGTTAAGGACGGGAATTGGGAGACCCAGTACTTC
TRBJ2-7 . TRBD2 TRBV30 CAWSLLAGGGYEQYF TGTGCCTGGAGTCTACTAGCGGGAGGTGGCTACGAGCAGTACTTC
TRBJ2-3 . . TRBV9 CASSASLATVSTDTQYF TGTGCCAGCAGCGCCTCCCTAGCGACTGTCAGCACAGATACGCAGTATTTT
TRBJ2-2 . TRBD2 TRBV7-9 CASSLLPSGNTGELFF TGTGCCAGCAGCTTACTCCCTAGCGGGAACACCGGGGAGCTGTTTTTT
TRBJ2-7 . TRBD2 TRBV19 CASSIAAGGPSEQYF TGTGCCAGTAGTATAGCAGCGGGAGGGCCAAGCGAGCAGTACTTC
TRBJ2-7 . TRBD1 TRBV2 CASSAGTESYEQYF TGTGCCAGCAGTGCCGGGACAGAATCCTACGAGCAGTACTTC
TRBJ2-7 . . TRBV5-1 CASSFSGTYEQYF TGCGCCAGCAGCTTTAGCGGAACCTACGAGCAGTACTTC
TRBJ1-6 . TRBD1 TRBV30 CAWTGTVVNSPLHF TGTGCCTGGACTGGGACAGTGGTTAATTCACCCCTCCACTTT
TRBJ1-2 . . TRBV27 CASSFSGGPKDGYTF TGTGCCAGCAGTTTTAGTGGAGGCCCTAAGGATGGCTACACCTTC
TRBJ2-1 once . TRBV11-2 CASSLGVRYNEQFF TGTGCCAGCAGCTTAGGTGTTCGGTACAATGAGCAGTTCTTC
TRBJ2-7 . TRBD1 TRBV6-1 CASRVGQTYEQYF TGTGCCAGCAGAGTGGGACAGACCTACGAGCAGTACTTC
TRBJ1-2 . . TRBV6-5 CASSYSIWGHNYGYTF TGTGCCAGCAGTTACTCTATCTGGGGGCACAACTATGGCTACACCTTC
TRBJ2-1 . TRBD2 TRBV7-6 CASSLFILAGPSPNEQFF TGTGCCAGCAGCCTCTTCATCCTAGCGGGCCCCTCCCCCAATGAGCAGTTCTTC
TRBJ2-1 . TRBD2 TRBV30 CAWSDPGTSGPNEQFF TGTGCCTGGAGTGACCCCGGGACTAGCGGGCCCAATGAGCAGTTCTTC
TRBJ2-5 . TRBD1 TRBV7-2 CASSLRGQADQETQYF TGTGCCAGCAGCTTACGAGGACAGGCCGACCAAGAGACCCAGTACTTC
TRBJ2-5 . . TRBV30 CAWNRHMVPTKETQYF TGTGCCTGGAATAGACACATGGTGCCTACGAAAGAGACCCAGTACTTC
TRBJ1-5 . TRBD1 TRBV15 CATSRTGGYQPQHF TGTGCCACCAGCCGGACAGGGGGGTATCAGCCCCAGCATTTT
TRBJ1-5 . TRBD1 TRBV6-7 CASSDRASNQPQHF TGTGCCAGCAGTGACAGGGCTAGCAATCAGCCCCAGCATTTT
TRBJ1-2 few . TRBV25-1 CASTTGHVNGYTF TGTGCCAGCACCACCGGACACGTGAATGGCTACACCTTC
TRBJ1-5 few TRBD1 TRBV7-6 CASSPGTDRKGPQHF TGTGCCAGCAGCCCCGGGACAGATCGCAAGGGGCCCCAGCATTTT
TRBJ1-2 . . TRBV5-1 CASSLGQHGVGYTF TGCGCCAGCAGCTTGGGACAGCATGGGGTAGGCTACACCTTC
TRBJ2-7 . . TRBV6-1 CASSEVAPQVYEQYF TGTGCCAGCAGTGAAGTGGCCCCTCAAGTCTACGAGCAGTACTTC
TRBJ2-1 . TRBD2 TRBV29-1 CSVIGLAGVNEQFF TGCAGCGTTATAGGACTAGCGGGAGTGAATGAGCAGTTCTTC
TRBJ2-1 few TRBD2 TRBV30 CAWRGRFSGTEQFF TGTGCCTGGAGAGGCCGTTTTAGCGGGACTGAGCAGTTCTTC
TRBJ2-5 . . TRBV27 CASSPLGRFQETQYF TGTGCCAGCAGCCCTCTGGGGAGATTTCAAGAGACCCAGTACTTC
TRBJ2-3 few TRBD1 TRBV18 CASSPGQGAFDTDTQYF TGTGCCAGCTCACCGGGACAGGGGGCTTTCGACACAGATACGCAGTATTTT
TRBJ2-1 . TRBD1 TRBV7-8 CASSLGTGLHNEQFF TGTGCCAGCAGCCTAGGGACAGGGTTGCACAATGAGCAGTTCTTC
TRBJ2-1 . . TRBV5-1 CASSLGSGNEQFF TGCGCCAGCAGCTTAGGTAGCGGCAATGAGCAGTTCTTC
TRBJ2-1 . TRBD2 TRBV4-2 CASSQDLAGVLYNEQFF TGTGCCAGCAGCCAAGATTTAGCGGGAGTTTTATACAATGAGCAGTTCTTC
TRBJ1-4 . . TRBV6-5 CASSKQGRNEKLFF TGTGCCAGCAGTAAACAGGGCAGGAATGAAAAACTGTTTTTT
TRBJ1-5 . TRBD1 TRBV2 CASEPGTGNDQPQHF TGTGCCAGCGAACCCGGGACAGGCAACGATCAGCCCCAGCATTTT
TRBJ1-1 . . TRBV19 CASNIGQSTGEAFF TGTGCCAGTAACATAGGACAGTCAACAGGTGAAGCTTTCTTT
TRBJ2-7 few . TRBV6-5 CASSYSAPGEQYF TGTGCCAGCAGTTACTCGGCGCCCGGGGAGCAGTACTTC
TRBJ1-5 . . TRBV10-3 CAISETHYSNQPQHF TGTGCCATCAGTGAGACACATTATAGCAATCAGCCCCAGCATTTT
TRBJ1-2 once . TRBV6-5 CASSGHNANYGYTF TGTGCCAGCAGTGGACACAATGCTAACTATGGCTACACCTTC
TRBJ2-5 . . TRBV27 CASSVLGQQETQYF TGTGCCAGCAGTGTCCTCGGACAGCAAGAGACCCAGTACTTC
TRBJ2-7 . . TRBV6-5 CASSYDKTYEQYF TGTGCCAGCAGTTACGACAAAACCTACGAGCAGTACTTC